The sequence of this T cell receptor (beta chain) was determined in a study of cytomegalovirus exposure and HLA in healthy donors. Study background: The same platform as the approximately 640 first-cohort repertoires was used for the 90 to 150 validation repertoires, a later analysis reported.

As regards this clone: Its antigen remains unidentified.

Study-wide results and limits: Cytomegalovirus association was listed for around 180 TCR beta chains. Reports credit the classifier with highly specific, highly sensitive diagnosis of cytomegalovirus status.

Separation from the roughly 600-subject first cohort characterized the approximately 120-subject validation cohort, to which the donors belonged. The data were produced by immunoSEQ multiplex PCR, yet TCRdb's version contains in-frame clones alone and is incomplete. The sample carries 100,000 to 150,000 clones, approximately 94% recorded once. The specimen sequenced was PBMCs. The source is a young man in good health and CMV-seronegative.

CDR3 bases: TGTGCCAGCAGCTTAGAGGGGACAGCTGGTGAGCAGTTCTTC. This sequence encodes CASSLEGTAGEQFF. The rearrangement joins TRBV11-3 to TRBJ2-1; 7 bases line up with TRBD1. In germline, CDR1 is SGHNT, CDR2 YENEEA. The CDR3 length is 14 residues. V lost 0 bases, J lost 9 bases, and 5 bases stayed unmatched.